Listed below are T cell receptor beta chains from one sample, sequenced in a study of blood T cell repertoires in COVID-19. Here immunoSEQ multiplex PCR was the method, and the copy in TCRdb shows in-frame clones only, minus some. The table has around 260,000 clones, more than 85% seen once; the top ten hold approximately 0.84%. The sample consisted of peripheral blood. The receptors shown here come from a young man with acute or convalescent COVID-19. The CDR3 runs from the conserved cysteine through the conserved F or W.

cdr3_length	v_call	j_call	cdr3_aa
15	TRBV19	TRBJ1-2	CASRTGQGGDYGYTF
16	TRBV2	TRBJ2-5	CASRVVTSGQQETQYF
14	TRBV28	TRBJ2-5	CASSLRGSGETQYF
15	TRBV6-5	TRBJ2-1	CASCQVSGVFDEQFF
15	TRBV2	TRBJ1-5	CASIGAGSANQPQHF
15	TRBV5-1	TRBJ2-7	CASSLERLAGYEQYF
13	TRBV18	TRBJ1-1	CASSPSRDTEAFF
15	TRBV5-5	TRBJ2-5	CASSLYSGFQETQYF
13	TRBV6-1	TRBJ1-2	CASSESVNYGYTF
15	TRBV11-2	TRBJ2-5	CASSLDLRVWETQYF
16	TRBV28	TRBJ2-2	CASSAPGQGIAGELFF
16	TRBV3-1/TRBV3-2	TRBJ2-3	CASSQVSGPHTDTQYF
12	TRBV7-9	TRBJ1-6	CASSSQRRALHF
13	TRBV18	TRBJ1-6	CASSPRGDSPLHF
13	TRBV28	TRBJ1-2	CASSLRGGIRYTF
15	TRBV18	TRBJ1-2	CASSPRTGENYGYTF
14	TRBV28	TRBJ1-3	CASSYPRSGNTIYF
16	TRBV11-2	TRBJ2-3	CASSLTSGSKTDTQYF
14	TRBV2	TRBJ2-2	CASKGGVNTGELFF
16	TRBV30	TRBJ2-7	CAWSRSGGRVPDEQYF
15	TRBV6-5	TRBJ1-2	CASKTDSTTPYGYTF
17	TRBV7-9	TRBJ1-3	CASSPPGGPVSGNTIYF
15	TRBV7-3	TRBJ1-1	CASSVMTGRNTEAFF
11	TRBV29-1	TRBJ2-1	CSVGGDRQQFF
14	TRBV24-1	TRBJ1-4	CATSPGQGNEKLFF
15	TRBV18	TRBJ1-3	CASSPGTGPGNTIYF
14	TRBV5-1	TRBJ1-6	CASSSQGTGSPLHF
13	TRBV9	TRBJ1-2	CASSVAERYGYTF
16	TRBV7-2	TRBJ2-2	CASSLTRGFKTGELFF
15	TRBV28	TRBJ1-6	CASSLIPQNNSPLHF
16	TRBV27	TRBJ2-1	CASSLSQGRSYNEQFF
15	TRBV28	TRBJ1-2	CASTKTDRARHGYTF
15	TRBV18	TRBJ1-1	CASSPGQFMNTEAFF
13	TRBV9	TRBJ1-2	CASSASWASGYTF
16	TRBV2	TRBJ2-3	CASSHRDRGLTDTQYF
15	TRBV5-4	TRBJ2-1	CASSASAGGPNEQFF
15	TRBV6-5	TRBJ2-7	CASLVFAGPFYEQYF
13	TRBV28	TRBJ1-2	CASNPKSNYGYTF
17	TRBV3-1/TRBV3-2	TRBJ1-1	CASRTRDSGGRITEAFF
14	TRBV6-5	TRBJ1-2	CASSYERVGYGYTF
16	TRBV5-6	TRBJ1-5	CASSLGSGRGNQPQHF
13	TRBV28	TRBJ2-2	CASSYRGAGELFF
12	TRBV7-9	TRBJ1-1	CASSLVGVEAFF
13	TRBV6-5	TRBJ1-4	CASSRQANEKLFF
16	TRBV28	TRBJ1-3	CASSFYRDTLGNTIYF
13	TRBV6-5	TRBJ1-5	CASSPMTDIPQHF
16	TRBV27	TRBJ2-3	CASSLYLAGVADTQYF
15	TRBV7-9	TRBJ1-4	CASSLGGGGHEKLFF
15	TRBV10-1	TRBJ2-7	CASSPNGLAGGEQYF
15	TRBV5-1	TRBJ1-1	CASSLAGSTNTEAFF
13	TRBV7-3	TRBJ2-3	CASSLTREDTQYF